This T cell receptor beta chain came from a study of blood T cell repertoires in COVID-19. Study in general: COVID-19 samples collected from the United States, Italy and Spain covered acute and convalescent phases. The analysed material was cDNA or gDNA that came from T cells, B-cell-depleted T cells, or PBMCs.

This table comes from immunoSEQ multiplex PCR, and its TCRdb copy is limited to in-frame clones, with some not included. The sample carries around 330,000 clones, about 87% recorded once. The V gene's germline CDR1 is MGHRA and CDR2 YSYEKL. CDR3 length equals 16 residues. Trimming removed 4 bases from V and 6 bases from J, with 19 bases in between. The genes are TRBV4-1 and TRBJ1-5; D may be TRBD1 (6 bases). The TCR originated in a woman younger than 45 with COVID-19, enrolled during active disease. The sequenced material came from peripheral blood. The chain's CDR3 is CASSRTGFGYGQPQHF. CDR3 DNA sequence: TGCGCCAGCAGCCGAACAGGGTTTGGGTATGGTCAGCCCCAGCATTTT.